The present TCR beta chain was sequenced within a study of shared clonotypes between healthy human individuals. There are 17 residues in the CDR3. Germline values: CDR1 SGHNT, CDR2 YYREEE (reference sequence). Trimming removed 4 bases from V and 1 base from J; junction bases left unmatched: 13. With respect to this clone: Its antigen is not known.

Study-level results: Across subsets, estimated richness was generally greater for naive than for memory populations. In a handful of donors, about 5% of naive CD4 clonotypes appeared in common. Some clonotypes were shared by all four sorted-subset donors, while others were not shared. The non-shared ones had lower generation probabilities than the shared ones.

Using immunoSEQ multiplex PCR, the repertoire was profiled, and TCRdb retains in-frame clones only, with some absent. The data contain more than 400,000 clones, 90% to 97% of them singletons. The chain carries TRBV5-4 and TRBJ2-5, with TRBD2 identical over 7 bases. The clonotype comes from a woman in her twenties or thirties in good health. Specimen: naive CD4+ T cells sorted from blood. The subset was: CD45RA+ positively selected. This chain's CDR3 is CASSPYRRGSPQETQYF. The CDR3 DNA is TGTGCCAGCAGCCCCTATCGGCGCGGGAGTCCCCAAGAGACCCAGTACTTC.